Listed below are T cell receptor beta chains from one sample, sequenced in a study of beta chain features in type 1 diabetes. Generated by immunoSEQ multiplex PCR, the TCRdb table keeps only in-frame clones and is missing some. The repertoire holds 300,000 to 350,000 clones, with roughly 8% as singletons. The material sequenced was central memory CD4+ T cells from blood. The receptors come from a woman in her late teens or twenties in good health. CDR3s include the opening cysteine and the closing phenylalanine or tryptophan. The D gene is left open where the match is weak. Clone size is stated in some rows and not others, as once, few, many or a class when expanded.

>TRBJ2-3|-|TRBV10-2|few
TGCGCCAGCAGTGAGCGGACTGGAGTCACAGATACGCAGTATTTT
CASSERTGVTDTQYF
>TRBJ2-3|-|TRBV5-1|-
TGCGCCAGCAGCCCGACCCCATCTAGCACAGATACGCAGTATTTT
CASSPTPSSTDTQYF
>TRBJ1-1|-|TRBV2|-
TGTGCCAGCAGTGTCCAGGGGTTGAACACTGAAGCTTTCTTT
CASSVQGLNTEAFF
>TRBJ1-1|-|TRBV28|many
TGTGCCAGCAGGGTCGGGACCCTACCCCGAGCTTTCTTT
CASRVGTLPRAFF
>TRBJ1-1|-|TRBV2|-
TGTGCCAGCAGTCAACAGGGGAACACTGAAGCTTTCTTT
CASSQQGNTEAFF
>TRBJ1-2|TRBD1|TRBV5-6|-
TGTGCCAGCAGCCGAGGGTTATGGCAGGGGGAATATGGCTACACCTTC
CASSRGLWQGEYGYTF
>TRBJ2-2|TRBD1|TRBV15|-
TGTGCCACCAGCAGAGTAGGACAGGGTGCCGGGGAGCTGTTTTTT
CATSRVGQGAGELFF
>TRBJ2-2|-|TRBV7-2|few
TGTGCCAGCAGCTTTAACCTAGCCACCGGGGAGCTGTTTTTT
CASSFNLATGELFF
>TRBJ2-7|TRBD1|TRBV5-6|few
TGTGCCAGCAGCTGGGGGACAGAATACGAGCAGTACTTC
CASSWGTEYEQYF
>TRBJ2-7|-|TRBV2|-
TGTGCCAGCAGTGATCTGGGACGCGTAGGGTCCGAGCAGTACTTC
CASSDLGRVGSEQYF
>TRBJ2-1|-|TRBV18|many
TGTGCCAGCTCAGAACAGGTCAATACTTACAATGAGCAGTTCTTC
CASSEQVNTYNEQFF
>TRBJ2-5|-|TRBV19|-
TGTGCCAGTACCCCCGGTGGGTCAGGGACCCAGTACTTC
CASTPGGSGTQYF
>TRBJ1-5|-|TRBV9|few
TGTGCCAGCAGCGCAGAGGGGGGCAATCAGCCCCAGCATTTT
CASSAEGGNQPQHF
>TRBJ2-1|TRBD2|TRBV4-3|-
TGCGCCAGCAGCCAAGTGCTAGCGGCCGCGAATGAGCAGTTCTTC
CASSQVLAAANEQFF
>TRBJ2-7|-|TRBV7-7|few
TGTGCTAGCAGCGAGAGCGGTTCCTACGAGCAGTACTTC
CASSESGSYEQYF
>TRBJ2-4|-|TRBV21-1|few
TGTGCCAGCAGCGGACAGGGGGCCGAAGCCAAAAACATTCAGTACTTC
CASSGQGAEAKNIQYF
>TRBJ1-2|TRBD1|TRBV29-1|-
TGCAGCGTTGAAAGGGGGACAGGCTATGGCTACACCTTC
CSVERGTGYGYTF
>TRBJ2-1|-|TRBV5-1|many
TGCGCCAGCAGCTTGAATGAGGCTGGGGCCTACAATGAGCAGTTCTTC
CASSLNEAGAYNEQFF
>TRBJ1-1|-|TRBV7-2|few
TGTGCCAGCAGCTTATGGTGGGGAAACACTGAAGCTTTCTTT
CASSLWWGNTEAFF
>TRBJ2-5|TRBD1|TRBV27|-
TGTGCCAGCAGCCCCCTCGGGACAGAAGAGACCCAGTACTTC
CASSPLGTEETQYF
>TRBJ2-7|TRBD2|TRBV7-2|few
TGTGCCAGCAGCTTCCTGAGGACTAGTTACGAGCAGTACTTC
CASSFLRTSYEQYF
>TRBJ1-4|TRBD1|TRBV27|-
TGTGCCAGCAGTCCACACCGGGACAGGGCTAATGAAAAACTGTTTTTT
CASSPHRDRANEKLFF
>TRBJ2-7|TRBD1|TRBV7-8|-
TGTGCCAGCAGCTTAGTCTGGCAGGGGGCGAGGGAGCAGTACTTC
CASSLVWQGAREQYF
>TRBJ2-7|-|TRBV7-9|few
TGTGCCAGCAGCTTTTCAAGCTCCTACGAGCAGTACTTC
CASSFSSSYEQYF
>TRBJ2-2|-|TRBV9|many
TGTGCCAGCAGCGTAACAGGGAGGCCCGGGGAGCTGTTTTTT
CASSVTGRPGELFF
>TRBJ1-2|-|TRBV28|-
TGTGCCAGCAGTCAATATTTGGTTCTAGCTGGCTACACCTTC
CASSQYLVLAGYTF
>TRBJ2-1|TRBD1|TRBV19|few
TGTGCCAGTAGTATGGGGACAGGGATCTACAATGAGCAGTTCTTC
CASSMGTGIYNEQFF
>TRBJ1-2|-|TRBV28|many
TGTGCCAGCAGACCCGGAGGCTACTATGGCTACACCTTC
CASRPGGYYGYTF
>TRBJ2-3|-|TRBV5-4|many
TGTGCCAGCAGCTCGGGTCCTAGCGTGGGCACAGATACGCAGTATTTT
CASSSGPSVGTDTQYF
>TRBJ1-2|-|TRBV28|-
TGTGCCAGCAATGAAGGGCAACAGAGGTATGGCTACACCTTC
CASNEGQQRYGYTF
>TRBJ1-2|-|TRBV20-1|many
TGCAGTGCTAGATCAGGGTTTGGCTACACCTTC
CSARSGFGYTF
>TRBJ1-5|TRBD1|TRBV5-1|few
TGCGCCAGCAGCACCGGGACAGGTAATCAGCCCCAGCATTTT
CASSTGTGNQPQHF
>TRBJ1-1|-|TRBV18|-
TGTGCCAGCTCACCCTTTCGACGGGGTGAGGGTGATGAAGCTTTCTTT
CASSPFRRGEGDEAFF
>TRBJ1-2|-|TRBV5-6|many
TGTGCCAGCAGCCCCGACACCGGTAACTATGGCTACACCTTC
CASSPDTGNYGYTF
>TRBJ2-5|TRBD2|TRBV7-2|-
TGTGCCAGCAGCCGATCATCTAGCGGGGTACAAGAGACCCAGTACTTC
CASSRSSSGVQETQYF
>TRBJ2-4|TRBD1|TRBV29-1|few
TGCAGCGTTGCAGGGGGCGGATTAGCCAAAAACATTCAGTACTTC
CSVAGGGLAKNIQYF
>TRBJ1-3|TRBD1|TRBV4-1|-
TGCGCCAGCAGCCAAGCGGACGGGACAGCTGGAAACACCATATATTTT
CASSQADGTAGNTIYF